This TCR beta chain was captured by sequencing in a study of T-cell memory formation after mild COVID-19. The germline CDR1 and CDR2 sequences are SNHLY and FYNNEI. CDR3 length: 13 residues. The V end was cut by 1 base, the J end by 5 bases, with 8 bases between. As to this clonotype: No antigen is known for it.

Barcoded TCR alpha and TCR beta cDNA libraries with UMIs came from 5'RACE using constant-segment primers. In TCRdb, the 5' RACE reads were re-called with MiXCR into one record per CDR3 protein. The sample comprises about 200,000 distinct CDR3 sequences, roughly 10% of which are singletons, and around 3.3% rests with the top ten. The study, taken as a whole, reports: Among CD4+ contracting clones, most were CM and EM, and CD8+ ones EMRA.

The sequencing input was PBMCs or a T cell subset sorted from them (not recorded which). The origin of this receptor is a man between 18 and 35 years old who had mild COVID-19 (a few samples of this study predate the infection). Cell type and time point are not known. J is TRBJ2-5 and V is TRBV2; D is undetermined. DNA of the CDR3: TGTGCCAGCAGTGAAGAGGGATGGGAGACCCAGTACTTC. It codes for CASSEEGWETQYF.